The clone carrying this T cell receptor beta chain has ten or more counts. This sample was taken from a study of blood T cells in healthy people across ages. CDR3 length equals 15 residues. Germline loops: CDR1 LGHNA, CDR2 YSLEER. V gave up 0 bases and J gave up 3 bases, with 11 bases separating them. Donors were healthy Caucasian individuals from Russia aged about 6 to 90. Primers used in a second PCR of roughly 6 to 11 cycles were a sample-barcoded 5' primer and a J-beta primer mix. One entry per CDR3 protein results from TCRdb running MiXCR on the 5' RACE reads. This sample carries 1.5 million to 2 million distinct CDR3 sequences, about 28% of them seen once, and the ten largest clones take 6.5% to 8.5%.

The sequence came from a woman aged 25 to 39 in good health. The sample comprised blood. The chain joins TRBV4-3 to TRBJ1-2; possible D gene TRBD1, 5 bases. CDR3 coding DNA: TGCGCCAGCAGCCAAGAGGGGGAGGTAGACTATGGCTACACCTTC. This gives the protein CASSQEGEVDYGYTF.